The rows below give T cell receptor beta chains drawn from one sample of a study of cytomegalovirus exposure and HLA in healthy donors. Assay: immunoSEQ multiplex PCR; the TCRdb copy retains only in-frame clones and omits some. The table lists 150,000 to 200,000 clones, roughly 88% of them singletons. Specimen: PBMCs. The receptors were sampled from a man in his fifties or sixties in good health and CMV-seropositive. CDR3s include the opening cysteine and the closing phenylalanine or tryptophan. A D gene is named only where the DNA matches it firmly. Clone size, where shown, is once, few, many, or a class for clones that have expanded.

>TRBJ2-2|.|TRBV7-9|few
CASSPREGGVVAGELFF
TGTGCCAGCAGCCCTCGGGAAGGAGGGGTAGTAGCCGGGGAGCTGTTTTTT
>TRBJ1-2|.|TRBV11-2|.
CASSLADRSWASYGYTF
TGTGCCAGCAGCTTAGCCGACAGGTCGTGGGCTTCCTATGGCTACACCTTC
>TRBJ1-3|.|TRBV7-9|.
CASSFLQGSSGNTIYF
TGTGCCAGCAGCTTTCTTCAGGGAAGCTCTGGAAACACCATATATTTT
>TRBJ2-5|TRBD2|TRBV10-1|.
CASSNFKGGPETQYF
TGCGCCAGCAGCAACTTCAAGGGAGGGCCAGAGACCCAGTACTTC
>TRBJ1-1|TRBD1|TRBV6-1|.
CASSRDRNTEAFF
TGTGCCAGCAGCCGGGACAGGAACACTGAAGCTTTCTTT
>TRBJ2-7|.|TRBV19|.
CASSPARGLYEQYF
TGTGCCAGTAGCCCTGCCAGGGGATTATACGAGCAGTACTTC
>TRBJ2-1|TRBD2|TRBV4-2|.
CASSQEASGSFYNEQFF
TGTGCCAGCAGCCAAGAGGCTAGCGGGAGCTTCTACAATGAGCAGTTCTTC
>TRBJ2-6|.|TRBV18|.
CASSLDAGSTGANVLTF
TGTGCCAGCTCCCTTGACGCAGGCTCTACAGGGGCCAACGTCCTGACTTTC
>TRBJ1-2|.|TRBV19|.
CASSPTPHYGYTF
TGTGCCAGTAGCCCGACACCTCACTATGGCTACACCTTC
>TRBJ2-5|TRBD2|TRBV9|.
CASSPGTTETQYF
TGTGCCAGCAGCCCGGGGACTACTGAGACCCAGTACTTC
>TRBJ2-7|TRBD1|TRBV27|.
CASSSERGTGGRYEQYF
TGTGCCAGCAGTTCAGAGAGGGGGACAGGGGGTAGGTACGAGCAGTACTTC
>TRBJ2-2|.|TRBV19|.
CASRMTGPGELFF
TGTGCCAGTAGAATGACAGGCCCCGGGGAGCTGTTTTTT
>TRBJ2-1|TRBD1|TRBV19|.
CASKETGERNEQFF
TGTGCCAGTAAGGAGACAGGGGAGAGGAATGAGCAGTTCTTC
>TRBJ1-2|TRBD1|TRBV6-5|.
CASSSLQGAQAYGYTF
TGTGCCAGCAGTTCCCTACAGGGGGCGCAGGCGTATGGCTACACCTTC
>TRBJ1-2|TRBD1|TRBV19|.
CASSDRGPQGYTF
TGTGCCAGTAGCGACAGGGGCCCTCAGGGCTACACCTTC
>TRBJ1-1|TRBD1|TRBV5-1|.
CASSGTGVSTEAFF
TGCGCCAGCAGCGGGACAGGGGTGAGCACTGAAGCTTTCTTT
>TRBJ2-5|.|TRBV5-5|.
CASSLFSETQYF
TGTGCCAGCAGCCTGTTCTCGGAGACCCAGTACTTC
>TRBJ1-5|.|TRBV7-9|.
CASSQAGGYQPQHF
TGTGCCAGCAGCCAGGCGGGGGGCTATCAGCCCCAGCATTTT
>TRBJ1-1|.|TRBV28|.
CASSLNGLLAGTEAFF
TGTGCCAGCAGTTTAAACGGGCTCCTGGCGGGTACTGAAGCTTTCTTT
>TRBJ2-3|.|TRBV29-1|.
CSVESPPTDTQYF
TGCAGCGTTGAGAGCCCCCCAACAGATACGCAGTATTTT
>TRBJ2-7|.|TRBV6-5|once
CASSLGLPPYEQYF
TGTGCCAGCAGCCTGGGCCTTCCTCCCTACGAGCAGTACTTC
>TRBJ2-1|TRBD2|TRBV5-1|.
CASSLELAGGPSDEQFF
TGCGCCAGCAGCTTGGAGCTAGCGGGAGGGCCTTCAGATGAGCAGTTCTTC
>TRBJ2-7|.|TRBV5-1|.
CASSLFRGGSYEQYF
TGCGCCAGCAGCTTGTTTAGGGGCGGCTCCTACGAGCAGTACTTC
>TRBJ2-4|.|TRBV25-1|.
CASSPRGALAKNIQYF
TGTGCCAGCAGTCCCCGGGGGGCCCTAGCCAAAAACATTCAGTACTTC
>TRBJ1-1|.|TRBV7-9|.
CASSWDKGDTEAFF
TGTGCCAGCAGCTGGGACAAGGGGGACACTGAAGCTTTCTTT
>TRBJ2-7|TRBD2|TRBV5-4|.
CASSPPGGARNEQYF
TGTGCCAGCAGCCCGCCCGGGGGGGCGAGGAACGAGCAGTACTTC
>TRBJ1-2|.|TRBV27|.
CASSPRVDRNYGYTF
TGTGCCAGCAGTCCACGCGTAGACAGAAACTATGGCTACACCTTC
>TRBJ1-1|.|TRBV20-1|.
CSASAPGRAFF
TGCAGTGCTAGTGCGCCGGGTAGAGCTTTCTTT
>TRBJ2-7|TRBD2|TRBV6-5|.
CASSYSPGGPGEQYF
TGTGCCAGCAGTTACTCCCCGGGGGGGCCGGGCGAGCAGTACTTC
>TRBJ1-2|TRBD1|TRBV6-5|.
CASTTQGNYGYTF
TGTGCCAGCACTACACAGGGGAACTATGGCTACACCTTC
>TRBJ1-1|TRBD1|TRBV2|.
CASSPGQLNTEAFF
TGTGCCAGCAGTCCGGGACAGCTGAACACTGAAGCTTTCTTT
>TRBJ1-4|.|TRBV7-9|.
CASRGRNNEKLFF
TGTGCCAGCAGGGGCAGGAATAATGAAAAACTGTTTTTT
>TRBJ2-1|TRBD2|TRBV10-1|.
CASSAASGESTIISYNEQFF
TGCGCCAGCAGTGCTGCTAGCGGGGAGTCTACCATTATCTCCTACAATGAGCAGTTCTTC
>TRBJ1-2|.|TRBV16|.
CASSQRQLYGYTF
TGTGCCAGCAGCCAGAGACAGCTCTATGGCTACACCTTC
>TRBJ1-2|TRBD1|TRBV7-6|.
CASSLVATGGNGYTF
TGTGCCAGCAGCTTAGTCGCGACAGGGGGCAATGGCTACACCTTC
>TRBJ1-1|.|TRBV19|many
CASSTRTEENTEAFF
TGTGCCAGTAGTACAAGGACAGAAGAGAACACTGAAGCTTTCTTT
>TRBJ1-1|.|TRBV9|.
CASNRGLTDSEAFF
TGTGCCAGCAATAGGGGCCTCACCGACTCTGAAGCTTTCTTT
>TRBJ1-3|.|TRBV5-5|.
CASSLAGGGSGNTIYF
TGTGCCAGCAGCTTGGCCGGGGGGGGCTCTGGAAACACCATATATTTT
>TRBJ2-3|TRBD2|TRBV2|.
CASSEQAGGSTDTQYF
TGTGCCAGCAGTGAACAAGCGGGGGGAAGCACAGATACGCAGTATTTT
>TRBJ2-7|.|TRBV5-4|.
CASSLHQEVTYEQYF
TGTGCCAGCAGCTTGCATCAGGAGGTAACCTACGAGCAGTACTTC
>TRBJ1-4|.|TRBV2|.
CASSPFRLKNEKLFF
TGTGCCAGCAGTCCCTTCAGGTTGAAAAATGAAAAACTGTTTTTT
>TRBJ1-5|.|TRBV7-2|.
CASSLGVIVINQPQHF
TGTGCCAGCAGCTTAGGTGTGATAGTGATCAATCAGCCCCAGCATTTT
>TRBJ2-1|TRBD1|TRBV27|.
CASRWLGTGQHEQFF
TGTGCCAGCAGGTGGCTTGGGACAGGTCAACATGAGCAGTTCTTC
>TRBJ2-3|.|TRBV25-1|.
CASSGEGGAFTDTQYF
TGTGCCAGCAGTGGGGAGGGGGGGGCCTTCACAGATACGCAGTATTTT
>TRBJ2-1|.|TRBV14|once
CASSLPSVGVDEQFF
TGTGCCAGCAGCCTCCCCTCGGTCGGGGTCGATGAGCAGTTCTTC
>TRBJ2-3|.|TRBV9|.
CASSVEADSRADTQYF
TGTGCCAGCAGCGTAGAGGCGGACTCTAGGGCAGATACGCAGTATTTT
>TRBJ2-2|TRBD2|TRBV7-8|few
CASSLTWAGGVTGELFF
TGTGCCAGCAGCCTAACTTGGGCGGGAGGAGTCACCGGGGAGCTGTTTTTT
>TRBJ1-6|.|TRBV11-1|once
CASSLSPGGNSPLHF
TGTGCCAGCAGCTTATCCCCGGGGGGGAATTCACCCCTCCACTTT
>TRBJ2-7|.|TRBV5-6|.
CASSLAQSSYEQYF
TGTGCCAGCAGCTTAGCGCAGTCCTCCTACGAGCAGTACTTC
>TRBJ2-3|TRBD1|TRBV4-2|.
CASSQDKVRDRALYF
TGTGCCAGCAGCCAAGATAAGGTTAGGGACAGGGCCCTGTATTTT
>TRBJ1-6|TRBD1|TRBV5-4|.
CASSYPGGGNSPLHF
TGTGCCAGCAGCTACCCAGGGGGTGGTAATTCACCCCTCCACTTT
>TRBJ1-1|.|TRBV5-4|.
CASSLVWEGDTEAFF
TGTGCCAGCAGCTTGGTGTGGGAGGGGGACACTGAAGCTTTCTTT
>TRBJ1-1|.|TRBV19|.
CASSILGHMNTEAFF
TGTGCCAGTAGTATCCTTGGACATATGAACACTGAAGCTTTCTTT
>TRBJ2-2|TRBD2|TRBV5-1|.
CASSVSGTSVGELFF
TGCGCCAGCAGCGTTTCCGGGACTAGCGTCGGGGAGCTGTTTTTT
>TRBJ2-5|TRBD2|TRBV19|once
CASREGTRTETQYF
TGTGCCAGTAGGGAAGGGACTAGGACGGAGACCCAGTACTTC
>TRBJ1-1|.|TRBV6-6|.
CASRGRSANTEAFF
TGTGCCAGCAGAGGGAGGTCGGCGAACACTGAAGCTTTCTTT
>TRBJ2-1|TRBD2|TRBV27|.
CASSPNLGGGPYNEQFF
TGTGCCAGCAGTCCCAACCTCGGCGGGGGGCCCTACAATGAGCAGTTCTTC